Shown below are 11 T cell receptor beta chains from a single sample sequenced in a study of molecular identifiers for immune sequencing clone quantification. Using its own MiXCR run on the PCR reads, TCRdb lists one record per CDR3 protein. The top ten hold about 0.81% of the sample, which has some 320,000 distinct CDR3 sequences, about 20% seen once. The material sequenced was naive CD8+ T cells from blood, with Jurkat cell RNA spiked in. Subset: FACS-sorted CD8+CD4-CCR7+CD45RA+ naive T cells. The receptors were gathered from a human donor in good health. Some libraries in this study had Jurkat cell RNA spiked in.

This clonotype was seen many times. This CDR3 is CASSPSVVVQETQYF. CDR3 DNA: TGTGCCAGCAGCCCTAGTGTAGTGGTCCAAGAGACCCAGTACTTC. The rearrangement uses TRBV7-8 and TRBJ2-5; no clear D gene. CDR3 length: 15 residues. Trimming cost V 5 bases and J 1 base, with 14 bases left between them. The germline CDR1 and CDR2 sequences are SGHVS and FQNEAQ.

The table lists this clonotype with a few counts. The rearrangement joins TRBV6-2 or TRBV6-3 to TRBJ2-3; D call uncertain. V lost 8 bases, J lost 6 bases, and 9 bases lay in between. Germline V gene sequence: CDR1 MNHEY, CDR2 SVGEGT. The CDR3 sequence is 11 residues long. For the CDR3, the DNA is TGTGCCAGCGGATTATGGGATACGCAGTATTTT. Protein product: CASGLWDTQYF.

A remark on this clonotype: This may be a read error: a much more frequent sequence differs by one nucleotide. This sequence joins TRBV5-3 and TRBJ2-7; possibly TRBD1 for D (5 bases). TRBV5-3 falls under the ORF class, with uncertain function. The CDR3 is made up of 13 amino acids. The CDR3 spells CASSLGSGLEQYF. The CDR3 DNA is TGTGCCAGCAGCTTGGGATCAGGGCTTGAGCAGTACTTC.

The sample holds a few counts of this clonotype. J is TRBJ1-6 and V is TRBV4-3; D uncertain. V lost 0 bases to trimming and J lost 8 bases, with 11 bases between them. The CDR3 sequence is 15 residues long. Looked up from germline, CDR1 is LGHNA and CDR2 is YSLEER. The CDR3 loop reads CASSQDTKGYSPLHF. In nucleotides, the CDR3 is TGCGCCAGCAGCCAAGATACAAAGGGCTATTCACCCCTCCACTTT.

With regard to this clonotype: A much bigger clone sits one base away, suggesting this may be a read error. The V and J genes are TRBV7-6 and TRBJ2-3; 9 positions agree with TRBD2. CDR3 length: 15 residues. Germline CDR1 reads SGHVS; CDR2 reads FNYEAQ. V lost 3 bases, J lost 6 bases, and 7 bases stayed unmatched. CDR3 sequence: CASSFAGGPSDTQYF. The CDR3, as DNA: TGTGCCAGCAGCTTCGCGGGAGGGCCTTCGGATACGCAGTATTTT. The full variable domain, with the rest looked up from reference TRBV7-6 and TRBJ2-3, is GAGVSQSPRYKVTKRGQDVALRCDPISGHVSLYWYRQALGQGPEFLTYFNYEAQQDKSGLPNDRFSAERPEGSISTLTIQRTEQRDSAMYRCASSFAGGPSDTQYFGPGTRLTVL.

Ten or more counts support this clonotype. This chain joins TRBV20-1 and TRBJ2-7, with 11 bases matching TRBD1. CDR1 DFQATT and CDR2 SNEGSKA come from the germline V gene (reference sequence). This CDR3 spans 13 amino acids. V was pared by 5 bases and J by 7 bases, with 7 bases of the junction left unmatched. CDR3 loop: CSASGTGGWEQYF. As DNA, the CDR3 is TGCAGTGCTTCCGGGACAGGGGGGTGGGAGCAGTACTTC.

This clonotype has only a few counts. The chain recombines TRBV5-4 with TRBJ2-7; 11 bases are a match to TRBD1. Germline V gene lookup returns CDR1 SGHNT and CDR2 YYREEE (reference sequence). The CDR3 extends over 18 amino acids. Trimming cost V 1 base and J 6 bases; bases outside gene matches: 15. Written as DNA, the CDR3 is TGTGCCAGCAGCTTGTCCGTAGGACAGGGGGCAAATTGGGGCGAGCAGTACTTC. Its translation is CASSLSVGQGANWGEQYF.

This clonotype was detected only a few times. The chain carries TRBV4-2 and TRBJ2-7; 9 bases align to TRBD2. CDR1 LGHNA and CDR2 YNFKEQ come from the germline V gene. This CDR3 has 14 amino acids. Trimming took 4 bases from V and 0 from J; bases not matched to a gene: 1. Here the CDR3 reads CASSPSGTSYEQYF. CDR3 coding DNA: TGTGCCAGCAGCCCTAGCGGGACCTCCTACGAGCAGTACTTC.

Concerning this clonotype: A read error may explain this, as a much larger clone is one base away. The CDR3 DNA reads TGTGCCAGCAGCTTGTCTCTCGGCAATGAGCAGTCCTTC. This codes for CASSLSLGNEQSF. The rearrangement joins TRBV5-3 to TRBJ2-1, with unresolved D. TRBV5-3 is assigned to the ORF class and has an uncertain function. This CDR3 is 13 amino acids long.

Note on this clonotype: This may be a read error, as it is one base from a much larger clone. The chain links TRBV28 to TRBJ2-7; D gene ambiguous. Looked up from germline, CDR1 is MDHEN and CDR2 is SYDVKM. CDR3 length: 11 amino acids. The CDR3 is CGSSNAVEQYF. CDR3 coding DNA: TGTGGCAGCAGTAATGCGGTCGAGCAGTACTTC.

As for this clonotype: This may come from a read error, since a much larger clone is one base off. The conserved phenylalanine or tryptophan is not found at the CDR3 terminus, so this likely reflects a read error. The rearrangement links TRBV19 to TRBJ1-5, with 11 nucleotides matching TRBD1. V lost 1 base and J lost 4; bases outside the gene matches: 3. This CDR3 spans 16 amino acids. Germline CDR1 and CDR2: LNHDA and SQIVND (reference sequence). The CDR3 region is CASSIGDRGSNQPQHL. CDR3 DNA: TGTGCCAGTAGTATAGGGGACAGGGGGTCGAATCAGCCCCAGCATCTT.